This T cell receptor beta chain was recorded in a study of OX40 agonist ivuxolimab in advanced cancers. About the study: An agonistic human IgG2 monoclonal antibody against OX40 (CD134) was given. Every 2 weeks, ivuxolimab was infused into the patients intravenously at between 0.01 and 10 mg/kg.

CDR1 is SGHNT and CDR2 is YYREEE in the germline V gene (reference sequence). The length of the CDR3 is 15 residues. The ends lost 1 base at V and 3 bases at J; junction bases unmatched: 2. Here immunoSEQ multiplex PCR was the method, and the copy in TCRdb shows in-frame clones only, minus some. The data contain some 40,000 clones, roughly 85% of them singletons. On this clone: Its specificity is not known.

Study-level results: Average numbers of expanded clones were greater in CD8+ T cells than in CD4+. In the 0.1 to 3.0 mg/kg range, CD4+ and CD8+ blood T cells had expanded clonally by week 6.

The sequence was obtained from an adult with an advanced solid tumor such as melanoma, head and neck, liver or kidney cancer. This material consisted of CD4+ or CD8+ T cells sorted from blood, taken in a trial of the OX40 agonist ivuxolimab. The genes are TRBV5-4 and TRBJ2-5; TRBD2 aligns across 11 bases. The CDR3, as DNA: TGTGCCAGCAGCTTGTTACTAGCGGGGGAAGAGACCCAGTACTTC. This codes for CASSLLLAGEETQYF.